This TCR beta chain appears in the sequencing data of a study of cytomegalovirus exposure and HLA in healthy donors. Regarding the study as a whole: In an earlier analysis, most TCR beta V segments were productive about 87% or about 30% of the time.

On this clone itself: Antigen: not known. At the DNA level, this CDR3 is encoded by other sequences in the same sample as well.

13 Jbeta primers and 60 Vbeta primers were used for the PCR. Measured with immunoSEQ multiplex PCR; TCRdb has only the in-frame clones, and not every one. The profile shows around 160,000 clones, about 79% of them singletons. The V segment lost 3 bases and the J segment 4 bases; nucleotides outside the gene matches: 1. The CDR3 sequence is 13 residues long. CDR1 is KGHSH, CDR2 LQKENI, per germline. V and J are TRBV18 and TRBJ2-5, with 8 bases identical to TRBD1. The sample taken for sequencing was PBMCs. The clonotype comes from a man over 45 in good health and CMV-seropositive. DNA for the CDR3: TGTGCCAGCTCACCCGGACAGGGAGAGACCCAGTACTTC. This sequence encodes CASSPGQGETQYF.